This T cell receptor beta chain stems from a study of beta chain features in type 1 diabetes. Per the germline V gene, CDR1 is ENHRY and CDR2 is SYGVKD. The junction had 17 bases not matched to a gene; V was cut back by 3 bases and J by 7 bases. The CDR3 has 18 amino acids. Averaging roughly 120 mL, one heparinised blood draw came from each individual donor. By way of CD45RO/CCR7/CD25/CD127/CD95/CD27, the CD4+ regulatory, stem cell-like memory, central memory and naive cells were sorted. Of the isolated RNA, all was reverse transcribed, and so the sequenced material was expressed TCRB transcripts. Method: immunoSEQ multiplex PCR; TCRdb's copy keeps in-frame clones and lacks some. The table records about 350,000 clones, around 20% of them present only once.

The chain is built from TRBV10-3 and TRBJ1-5, with 8 nucleotides matching TRBD1. Sequencing used naive CD4+ T cells from blood. The TCR was taken from a woman in her late teens or twenties in good health. CDR3 protein: CAISDLPERTGQAQPQHF. CDR3 in DNA: TGTGCCATCAGTGACCTACCCGAGAGGACAGGGCAGGCACAGCCCCAGCATTTT.